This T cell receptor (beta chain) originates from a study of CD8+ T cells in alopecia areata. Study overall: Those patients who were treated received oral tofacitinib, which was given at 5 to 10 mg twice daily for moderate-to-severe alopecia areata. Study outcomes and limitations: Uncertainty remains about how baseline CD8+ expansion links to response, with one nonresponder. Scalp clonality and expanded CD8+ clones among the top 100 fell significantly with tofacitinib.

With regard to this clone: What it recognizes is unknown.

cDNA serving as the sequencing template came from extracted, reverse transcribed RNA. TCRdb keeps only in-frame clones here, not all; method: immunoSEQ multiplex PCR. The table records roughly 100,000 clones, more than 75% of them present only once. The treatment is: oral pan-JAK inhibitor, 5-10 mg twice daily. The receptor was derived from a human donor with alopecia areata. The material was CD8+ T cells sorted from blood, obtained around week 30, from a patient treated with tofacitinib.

The CDR3 spells CASSGGGGSNEKLFF. CDR3 sequence (DNA): TGTGCCAGCAGCGGAGGCGGGGGCTCCAATGAAAAACTGTTTTTT. The genes are TRBV9 and TRBJ1-4; a possible D gene is TRBD1 (6 bases). Trimming took 3 bases from V and 5 from J, leaving 14 bases between them. Per germline, CDR1 SGDLS and CDR2 YYNGEE. This CDR3 contains 15 residues. The entire variable domain, with the rest obtained from reference TRBV9 and TRBJ1-4, is as follows: DSGVTQTPKHLITATGQRVTLRCSPRSGDLSVYWYQQSLDQGLQFLIQYYNGEERAKGNILERFSAQQFPDLHSELNLSSLELGDSALYFCASSGGGGSNEKLFFGSGTQLSVL.